A selection of T cell receptor beta chains follows, all from one sample in a study of blood T cells in healthy people across ages. A single record per CDR3 protein comes from TCRdb applying MiXCR to the 5' RACE reads. The table records around 800,000 distinct CDR3 sequences, roughly 46% of them present only once. The sample taken for sequencing was blood. The receptors originated from a man at least 80 years old in good health. The CDR3 runs from the conserved cysteine through the conserved F or W. The order of the fields is J gene, V gene, clone size, D gene, CDR3 DNA, CDR3 protein. The D gene is left open where the match is weak. The size entry is marked missing in some rows and otherwise reads once, few, many or a size class.

j_gene: TRBJ1-2
v_gene: TRBV5-4
abundance: -
d_gene: -
CDR3nt: TGTGCCAGCAGCTTGAAACGGGGCGGCTATGGCTACACCTTC
CDR3aa: CASSLKRGGYGYTF

j_gene: TRBJ2-5
v_gene: TRBV6-5
abundance: -
d_gene: -
CDR3nt: TGTGCCAGCAGTTACTCTGGTGGATCCCAAGAGACCCAGTACTTC
CDR3aa: CASSYSGGSQETQYF

j_gene: TRBJ2-5
v_gene: TRBV10-3
abundance: -
d_gene: TRBD2
CDR3nt: TGTGCCATCAGTGAGTTGGGACTAGAAGAGACCCAGTACTTC
CDR3aa: CAISELGLEETQYF

j_gene: TRBJ2-2
v_gene: TRBV7-6
abundance: -
d_gene: -
CDR3nt: TGTGCCAGCAGCCTTCATATGACCGGGGAGCTGTTTTTT
CDR3aa: CASSLHMTGELFF

j_gene: TRBJ2-1
v_gene: TRBV12-3/TRBV12-4
abundance: many
d_gene: TRBD2
CDR3nt: TGTGCCAGCAGCCTGACTAGCGGAGTTAGGGAGCAGTTCTTC
CDR3aa: CASSLTSGVREQFF

j_gene: TRBJ2-5
v_gene: TRBV7-2
abundance: -
d_gene: -
CDR3nt: TGTGCCAGCAACTTAAAGGGCGGATTTGGGGAGCAGTACTTC
CDR3aa: CASNLKGGFGEQYF

j_gene: TRBJ2-7
v_gene: TRBV10-3
abundance: -
d_gene: TRBD2
CDR3nt: TGTGCCATCAGCGGAAATCCTAGCGGGAGAGTGAACGAGCAGTACTTC
CDR3aa: CAISGNPSGRVNEQYF

j_gene: TRBJ1-1
v_gene: TRBV29-1
abundance: -
d_gene: TRBD1
CDR3nt: TGCAGCGTTGAGGACAGGTTGCGGACTGAAGCTTTCTTT
CDR3aa: CSVEDRLRTEAFF

j_gene: TRBJ2-7
v_gene: TRBV9
abundance: -
d_gene: -
CDR3nt: TGTGCCAGCAGCGTAGCCGCAGGGGAGTCCTACGAGCAGTACTTC
CDR3aa: CASSVAAGESYEQYF

j_gene: TRBJ2-1
v_gene: TRBV6-1
abundance: few
d_gene: -
CDR3nt: TGTGCCAGCAGTGCCATACACCCACTCTCCTACAATGAGCAGTTCTTC
CDR3aa: CASSAIHPLSYNEQFF

j_gene: TRBJ1-1
v_gene: TRBV6-6
abundance: -
d_gene: -
CDR3nt: TGTGCCAGCAGTTACTCCCGTGCCAGGCAAATGAACACTGAAGCTTTCTTT
CDR3aa: CASSYSRARQMNTEAFF

j_gene: TRBJ2-1
v_gene: TRBV7-9
abundance: -
d_gene: -
CDR3nt: TGTGCCAGCAGCCTGAGACCAGCCGGAATCTACAATGAGCAGTTCTTC
CDR3aa: CASSLRPAGIYNEQFF

j_gene: TRBJ2-5
v_gene: TRBV2
abundance: -
d_gene: -
CDR3nt: TGTGCCAGCACCACAAGACAGGGAGGTTACAATGAGCAGTACTTC
CDR3aa: CASTTRQGGYNEQYF

j_gene: TRBJ1-1
v_gene: TRBV10-3
abundance: few
d_gene: TRBD1
CDR3nt: TGTGCCATCAGTGACCTTGGACAGGGGGCTGCTGAAGCTTTCTTT
CDR3aa: CAISDLGQGAAEAFF

j_gene: TRBJ2-4
v_gene: TRBV28
abundance: -
d_gene: -
CDR3nt: TGTGCCAGCAGTCTACCACCATCAACGGAGCAGTACTTC
CDR3aa: CASSLPPSTEQYF

j_gene: TRBJ1-4
v_gene: TRBV20-1
abundance: -
d_gene: -
CDR3nt: TGCAGTGCCAGAGATCTAGGGAACCACCAAAATGAAAAACTGTTTTTT
CDR3aa: CSARDLGNHQNEKLFF

j_gene: TRBJ1-5
v_gene: TRBV7-8
abundance: few
d_gene: -
CDR3nt: TGTGCCAGCAGCTTATCGGTAAGGGGCCAGGGTCAGCCCCAGCATTTT
CDR3aa: CASSLSVRGQGQPQHF

j_gene: TRBJ2-7
v_gene: TRBV29-1
abundance: few
d_gene: TRBD1
CDR3nt: TGCAGCGTGAGACAGGGTCCCTACGAGCAGTACTTC
CDR3aa: CSVRQGPYEQYF

j_gene: TRBJ2-7
v_gene: TRBV11-3
abundance: few
d_gene: -
CDR3nt: TGTGCCAGCCCCAAACCAGTTTTCTACGAGCAGTACTTC
CDR3aa: CASPKPVFYEQYF

j_gene: TRBJ2-5
v_gene: TRBV7-2
abundance: -
d_gene: TRBD1
CDR3nt: TGTGCCAGCAGCTTTGGGACAGGGGGCCTAGGAGAGCAGTACTTC
CDR3aa: CASSFGTGGLGEQYF

j_gene: TRBJ2-1
v_gene: TRBV7-2
abundance: few
d_gene: -
CDR3nt: TGTGCCAGCAGCTCTGGGAGAGGGGTCTACAATGAGCAGTTCTTC
CDR3aa: CASSSGRGVYNEQFF

j_gene: TRBJ1-2
v_gene: TRBV29-1
abundance: -
d_gene: -
CDR3nt: TGCAGCGTTGAGTCCTATGGCTACACCTTC
CDR3aa: CSVESYGYTF

j_gene: TRBJ2-1
v_gene: TRBV10-3
abundance: few
d_gene: -
CDR3nt: TGTGCCATCAGTGAGAGGGGGTACAATGAGCAGTTCTTC
CDR3aa: CAISERGYNEQFF

j_gene: TRBJ2-3
v_gene: TRBV5-1
abundance: -
d_gene: TRBD2
CDR3nt: TGCGCCAGCAGCTTAGGGACTAGCACAGGTACGCAGTATTTT
CDR3aa: CASSLGTSTGTQYF

j_gene: TRBJ2-1
v_gene: TRBV29-1
abundance: -
d_gene: -
CDR3nt: TGCAGCTGCGTTCCTACCTACAATGGGCAGTTCTTC
CDR3aa: CSCVPTYNGQFF

j_gene: TRBJ2-5
v_gene: TRBV18
abundance: few
d_gene: -
CDR3nt: TGTGCCAGCTCACCACAAACTACTGGGCACCAAGAGACCCAGTACTTC
CDR3aa: CASSPQTTGHQETQYF

j_gene: TRBJ2-3
v_gene: TRBV7-2
abundance: -
d_gene: -
CDR3nt: TGTGCCAGCAGCTTAGAAGCGTCTTGGCGCGCAGATACGCAGTATTTT
CDR3aa: CASSLEASWRADTQYF

j_gene: TRBJ1-2
v_gene: TRBV6-5
abundance: -
d_gene: TRBD1
CDR3nt: TGTGCCAGCGGCCGGGACAGGGGGAGGGTGTTGGGCTACACCTTC
CDR3aa: CASGRDRGRVLGYTF

j_gene: TRBJ2-1
v_gene: TRBV29-1
abundance: few
d_gene: TRBD2
CDR3nt: TGCAGCGTTTATACTAGCGGGAGTCGGAATGAGCAGTTCTTC
CDR3aa: CSVYTSGSRNEQFF

j_gene: TRBJ2-3
v_gene: TRBV29-1
abundance: -
d_gene: TRBD2
CDR3nt: TGCAGCGTCTCCCCGACTGGCGGGGGGGCAGATACGCAGTATTTT
CDR3aa: CSVSPTGGGADTQYF

j_gene: TRBJ1-2
v_gene: TRBV20-1
abundance: -
d_gene: TRBD1
CDR3nt: TGCAGTGCTACCCTCGGCGGGACAGGGGCCAACTATGGCTACACCTTC
CDR3aa: CSATLGGTGANYGYTF

j_gene: TRBJ2-3
v_gene: TRBV24-1
abundance: -
d_gene: -
CDR3nt: TGTGCCACCAGTGACCCGACCCCGCGGAGGATGGCAGATACGCAGTATTTT
CDR3aa: CATSDPTPRRMADTQYF

j_gene: TRBJ2-3
v_gene: TRBV5-5
abundance: many
d_gene: -
CDR3nt: TGTGCCAGCAGCCGGCCCCCGGGCACAGATACGCAGTATTTT
CDR3aa: CASSRPPGTDTQYF

j_gene: TRBJ1-1
v_gene: TRBV27
abundance: -
d_gene: TRBD1
CDR3nt: TGTGCCAGCAGTTTACGTGAGGGGGCCGCTGAAGCTTTCTTT
CDR3aa: CASSLREGAAEAFF

j_gene: TRBJ2-7
v_gene: TRBV5-5
abundance: few
d_gene: -
CDR3nt: TGTGCCAGCAGTCTCGCGCTAGACACCTCCTACGAGCAGTACTTC
CDR3aa: CASSLALDTSYEQYF

j_gene: TRBJ2-1
v_gene: TRBV6-2/TRBV6-3
abundance: few
d_gene: TRBD2
CDR3nt: TGTGCCAGCAGACAAACTAGCGGGACATACAATGAGCAGTTCTTC
CDR3aa: CASRQTSGTYNEQFF

j_gene: TRBJ2-1
v_gene: TRBV12-3/TRBV12-4
abundance: few
d_gene: TRBD2
CDR3nt: TGTGCCAGCAGTTTAGCGCGTGGCGGGAGTTCATCGAATGAGCAGTTCTTC
CDR3aa: CASSLARGGSSSNEQFF

j_gene: TRBJ2-7
v_gene: TRBV7-9
abundance: few
d_gene: -
CDR3nt: TGTGCCAGCAGCTTAGAACAAGAGTACGAGCAGTACTTC
CDR3aa: CASSLEQEYEQYF

j_gene: TRBJ2-1
v_gene: TRBV10-3
abundance: -
d_gene: TRBD1
CDR3nt: TGTGCCACAGTCGGACAGGCCAGCTACAATGAGCAGTTCTTC
CDR3aa: CATVGQASYNEQFF

j_gene: TRBJ2-7
v_gene: TRBV7-9
abundance: -
d_gene: TRBD2
CDR3nt: TGTGCCAGCAGCCTCCCGCCCTTTGGCGGGAGAACCCCTTCCTACAATGGGCAGTACTTC
CDR3aa: CASSLPPFGGRTPSYNGQYF

j_gene: TRBJ1-5
v_gene: TRBV12-3/TRBV12-4
abundance: -
d_gene: TRBD1
CDR3nt: TGTGCCAGCAGTTTTACAGGGGATAATAGCAATCAGCCCCAGCATTTT
CDR3aa: CASSFTGDNSNQPQHF

j_gene: TRBJ2-5
v_gene: TRBV20-1
abundance: once
d_gene: TRBD1
CDR3nt: TGCAGTGCTGGGGGACAGGACCCCAGGGAGACCCAGTACTTC
CDR3aa: CSAGGQDPRETQYF

j_gene: TRBJ1-2
v_gene: TRBV27
abundance: -
d_gene: -
CDR3nt: TGTGCCAGCACTCCCGGAGGGGCGCGTAATGGCTACACCTTC
CDR3aa: CASTPGGARNGYTF

j_gene: TRBJ1-4
v_gene: TRBV28
abundance: -
d_gene: -
CDR3nt: TGTGCCAGCAGTTCCCGGTCAACTAATGAAAAACTGTTTTTT
CDR3aa: CASSSRSTNEKLFF

j_gene: TRBJ2-3
v_gene: TRBV7-2
abundance: few
d_gene: TRBD2
CDR3nt: TGTGCCAGCAGCGCTGGGACTAGCGGGGACGTGGATACGCAGTATTTT
CDR3aa: CASSAGTSGDVDTQYF

j_gene: TRBJ2-1
v_gene: TRBV12-3/TRBV12-4
abundance: -
d_gene: TRBD2
CDR3nt: TGTGCCAGCAGCCACGAGGCGGGAGTGAGCTACAATGAGCAGTTCTTC
CDR3aa: CASSHEAGVSYNEQFF

j_gene: TRBJ2-3
v_gene: TRBV3-1
abundance: -
d_gene: -
CDR3nt: TGTGCCAGCAGCCAAGAGCCGATCACAGATACGCAGTATTTT
CDR3aa: CASSQEPITDTQYF

j_gene: TRBJ2-1
v_gene: TRBV10-3
abundance: -
d_gene: -
CDR3nt: TGTGCCATCGGAAGGCAGATCTACAATGAGCAGTTCTTC
CDR3aa: CAIGRQIYNEQFF

j_gene: TRBJ2-7
v_gene: TRBV20-1
abundance: -
d_gene: -
CDR3nt: TGCAGTGCTAGCGACATCCCCCTTGGGTACTTC
CDR3aa: CSASDIPLGYF

j_gene: TRBJ2-2
v_gene: TRBV11-3
abundance: -
d_gene: TRBD1
CDR3nt: TGTGCCAGCAGCGTAAGCTCCCGGACAGGGAGTGATACCGGGGAGCTGTTTTTT
CDR3aa: CASSVSSRTGSDTGELFF

j_gene: TRBJ2-1
v_gene: TRBV29-1
abundance: -
d_gene: -
CDR3nt: TGCAGCGTTGAAGACGCCGGATTCTACAATGAGCAGTTCTTC
CDR3aa: CSVEDAGFYNEQFF

j_gene: TRBJ2-7
v_gene: TRBV20-1
abundance: few
d_gene: -
CDR3nt: TGCAGTGCTAGCATGGGGGCAGGCGCCTACGAGCAGTACTTC
CDR3aa: CSASMGAGAYEQYF

j_gene: TRBJ2-1
v_gene: TRBV28
abundance: -
d_gene: TRBD2
CDR3nt: TGTGCCAGCAGTTCCGAATCGGGAGGGCGGAATGAGCAGTTCTTC
CDR3aa: CASSSESGGRNEQFF

j_gene: TRBJ1-2
v_gene: TRBV20-1
abundance: -
d_gene: -
CDR3nt: TGCAGTGCTCCAACCCAACGAGGGGATGGCTACACCTTC
CDR3aa: CSAPTQRGDGYTF

j_gene: TRBJ2-1
v_gene: TRBV5-1
abundance: -
d_gene: -
CDR3nt: TGCGCCAGCAGACCCCCTCCCAGGTTAGAGCAGTTCTTC
CDR3aa: CASRPPPRLEQFF

j_gene: TRBJ2-1
v_gene: TRBV7-2
abundance: -
d_gene: TRBD2
CDR3nt: TGTGCCATAGATAGCGGGGGGTACTACAATGAGCAGTTCTTC
CDR3aa: CAIDSGGYYNEQFF